This T cell receptor beta chain originates from a study of cytomegalovirus exposure and HLA in healthy donors listed by TCRdb under 2017. Background on the whole study: According to an earlier analysis of 587 of the donors, about 179 million T cells yielded over 90 million unique TCR beta sequences and less than 300 Gb of sequence data. An earlier analysis of 587 of the donors applied high-throughput TCR beta sequencing to assess whether each TCR beta V gene segment acted as functional or pseudogenic. Alongside the repertoire data, information on donor age, sex, ethnicity and CMV serostatus was compiled. Every discovery cohort repertoire had been produced on one sequencing platform. Because of strong linkage in the cohort, roughly five DR-DQ haplotypes were treated as single units for association and clustering. An early release covering 500 to 750 HLA-typed donors comprised about 300 gigabases of sequencing data and around 86 million unique TCR sequences. Along with the roughly 670-subject first cohort, a separate validation cohort of over a hundred different subjects was used. The study combined high-throughput TCR immunosequencing, statistical association of individual TCRs with disease status, and machine learning to predict cytomegalovirus infection status. A later genetic analysis took genome-wide SNP genotypes for about 55% of the 666 donors and used that subset as a discovery cohort. Among around 400 genotyped donors of the cohort, an average of approximately 230,000 unique TCR beta nucleotide sequences were sequenced per donor, roughly 20% of them non-productive. HLA typing covered class I and class II loci at four-digit resolution. Of the approximately 400 genotyped donors, 65% to 90% fell in the genetic ancestry cluster associated with self-reported Caucasian donors. The number of typed donors differed by locus: roughly 629-630 for A, B, C, DRB1 and DQB1; approximately 530 for DQA1; around 580 for DPA1; and about 450 for DPB1. Rather than using new phenotypic data, the later analysis identified candidate immune exposures from TCR beta sequences and from how often those sequences occurred across donors. To study patterns of TCR occurrence, a later analysis re-analyzed previously published TCR beta repertoires from 650 to 750 donors and added high-resolution HLA genotyping. The study aimed to test whether signatures of past pathogen exposure could be identified by cataloging public T cell receptors. The study used immunosequencing to profile the T cell repertoires of around 600 subjects and linked those repertoires to cytomegalovirus serostatus. Overall results and qualifications from the work: Immune exposure information for the cohort was limited to CMV serostatus. Compared with equally common non-associated chains, HLA-associated TCR beta chains in a later analysis were more clonally expanded and had lower generation probabilities. Linkage disequilibrium might explain the correlated functional status among segregating V segments, but an unknown experimental factor could not be excluded. A group of highly shared sequence variants was considered likely to be a technical artifact of the sequencing pipeline. When HLA alleles, especially DR and DQ, strongly co-occurred, attributing TCR associations to individual alleles was difficult. An association between a missense DCLRE1C variant and V-gene and J-gene trimming of TCR beta chains was found in a later genetic analysis and replicated in an independent cohort. In the study, around 150 TCR beta chains were listed as associated with cytomegalovirus. Because some donors lacked HLA typing at each locus, the association tests relied only on the typed subset. The authors suggested that the approach could potentially be extended to other disease states and immunological phenotypes. In a later analysis, several top co-occurrence clusters were reported to appear linked to parvovirus B19, influenza, CMV and Epstein-Barr virus. A later analysis associated 17,000 or so TCR beta sequences with specific HLA alleles at a false discovery rate of 0.05. Most TCR sequences were observed very rarely across donors, whereas some public TCRs were present in many individuals. Only TCR beta chains were sequenced in this cohort, and the absence of alpha or paired-chain data limited detectable features. Because counts were too low, roughly 18 rarely observed V segments, including chromosome 9 orphons, were left out of the earlier analysis of about 620 of the donors. Roughly uniform sequencing depth across donors was assumed in presence/absence analyses, although this assumption may not hold. The 87-base-pair reads could not distinguish some IMGT-functional V segments, including TRBV6-2 and TRBV6-3, so those segments were excluded. In an earlier analysis of some 640 of the donors, most TCR beta V segments were observed in productive rearrangements about 87% or about 30% of the time, broadly matching IMGT annotations. A further reported finding was that TCR beta sequences accurately predicted the HLA-A and HLA-B alleles for most subjects in the first cohort. In a later analysis, TCR association rates were found to vary across HLA loci, with the most associated TCRs seen for DRB1 alleles and the fewest for HLA-C alleles. In a later analysis, most CMV-associated TCR beta chains were found to appear HLA-restricted, with HLA associations seemingly driven largely by CMV exposure. According to a later genetic analysis, donors in an Asian-associated ancestry cluster had fewer N-insertions in productive TCRs than the approximately 690-donor mean. A few of the identified cytomegalovirus-associated TCR beta chains were confirmed in vitro to be specific for cytomegalovirus antigens. In both the original and validation cohorts, the classifier was reported to diagnose cytomegalovirus status with high specificity and sensitivity.

Libraries came from the immunoSEQ multiplex PCR assay. For the multiplex PCR, a mixture combining 60 forward primers for TCR Vbeta segments and 13 reverse primers for TCR Jbeta segments was used. A multiplex PCR assay on genomic DNA amplified the CDR3 region of rearranged TCR beta genes. The amplified TCR beta libraries were sequenced on the Illumina HiSeq System as 87-base-pair reads. Processing in the source paper ran as follows. A later analysis counted about 80 million unique TCR beta chains across the roughly 700 repertoires, and some 11 million of these chains were shared by at least two donors. A nearest-neighbor algorithm error-corrected the raw reads and collapsed the reads into unique sequences, merging closely related sequences to remove PCR and sequencing errors. Alignment of CDR3 sequences to IMGT reference sequences was used to assign V, D and J gene segments. For a sequence to be retained, a match of at least six nucleotides to both a V gene segment and a J gene segment was required. A rearrangement counted as productive if the CDR3 had no stop codons and remained in frame with V and J, and every other rearrangement counted as non-productive. CDR3 was defined by IMGT convention, running from the second conserved V-encoded cysteine to the conserved J-encoded phenylalanine. Sequences without an unambiguous match to a single V gene segment were excluded from the earlier analysis of approximately 600 of the donors. In an earlier analysis of more than 500 of the donors, a V segment was called functional when productive rearrangements were above 56.7%, and segregating when the standard deviation between donors exceeded 5%. A statistical classification framework was built to diagnose cytomegalovirus status from the catalog of TCR beta chain sequences. In a later analysis, TCR nucleotide sequences were compared against IMGT/GENE-DB human TR gene sequences so that V and J genes could be assigned. The TCRdist pipeline was used in a later analysis to assign CDR3 sequences and most-parsimonious VDJ recombination scenarios. In a later analysis, each TCR beta chain was defined by its CDR3 amino acid sequence together with its V-gene family, and reads lacking a unique V-gene family were excluded. In a later analysis, 450 to 600 highly shared, low-generation-probability nucleotide sequences were removed to address suspected cross-contamination and a sequencing artifact. In a later analysis, a clonal expansion index was calculated for each public chain from normalized within-repertoire ranks of inferred template counts. In a later analysis, generation probabilities were computed with a VDJ recombination model fitted to out-of-frame rearrangements, and the resulting probabilities were checked against IGoR. In a later analysis, TCR-TCR, TCR-HLA and TCR-CMV co-occurrence was scored with hypergeometric tests, and a repertoire-size bias correction was applied to TCR pairs. To estimate false discovery rates, a later analysis permuted the HLA or CMV assignments 20 times. A later analysis grouped co-occurring TCRs with DBSCAN, adding TCRdist sequence similarity when clustering within HLA-allele-positive subsets. Repertoires with fewer than 30,000 or more than 120,000 public chains were left out of co-occurrence clustering, as were five repertoires with anomalous nucleotide sharing. TCRdb took this table from immuneACCESS and kept in-frame rearrangements with V and J called. Such tables lack part of the clones; where checked against another copy, unresolved V genes explain under half of the gap, and the rest is unexplained. V and J calls and clone size are copied from that table; D and trimming were computed from the DNA. This sample comprises 150,000 to 200,000 clones, around four fifths of them detected only once. The ten most abundant clones make up 0.9% to 1.2% of the sample.

From cysteine to valine, the CDR3 is 17 amino acids long. This entry keeps only the CDR3 DNA: 51 bases, framed from base 1. The V end gives up 3 bases and the J end 3 bases, leaving 12 bases in the junction not matched to a gene. For CDR1 and CDR2, the germline V gene lists MDHEN and SYDVKM. Comments on this clone: Its antigen target is currently unknown. Qualities for individual bases were not recorded, and no much larger clone is one base off.

The cohort consisted of fewer than 700 healthy bone marrow donors. At the time of sampling, all cohort members were nominally healthy, though unrecorded immune exposures were likely present. The donor was CMV seronegative and belonged to the group of roughly 330 seronegative cohort members. Every donor gave a peripheral blood sample, and the peripheral blood mononuclear cells from that sample were used for TCR beta sequencing. The Qiagen DNeasy Blood Extraction Kit was used to extract genomic DNA from the blood cell samples. Sequencing was done on a sample of PBMCs. The rearranged chain carries TRBV28 and TRBJ2-7, and 9 junction bases match TRBD2. This sequence originates from a woman aged 40 to 49 in good health and CMV-seronegative. Here the CDR3 is given as CASSFGGYETSGYEQYV. In nucleotides, the sequence is TGTGCCAGCAGTTTTGGGGGATATGAGACTAGCGGCTACGAGCAGTACGTC.